A single sample gave rise to the 6 T cell receptor beta chains below, sequenced in a study of blood T cell repertoires in COVID-19. Using immunoSEQ multiplex PCR, the repertoire was profiled, and TCRdb retains in-frame clones only, with some absent. The repertoire has tens of thousands of clones, over 75% of them found once; the top ten carry 1% to 1.5%. Sequenced material: peripheral blood. The receptors shown here come from an older woman with acute or convalescent COVID-19.

This clone occurred a few times. The rearrangement joins TRBV2 to TRBJ2-2; no reliable D call. In germline, CDR1 is SNHLY, CDR2 FYNNEI. There are 14 residues in the CDR3. V lost 4 bases, J lost 4 bases, and 10 bases lay in between. The CDR3 sequence is CASSGQRATGELFF. CDR3 DNA sequence: TGTGCCAGCAGTGGCCAGCGAGCCACCGGGGAGCTGTTTTTT.

This chain joins TRBV2 and TRBJ2-1; 12 bases map to TRBD2. J lost 2 bases, V lost 4 bases, and 9 bases had no gene match. From germline, CDR1 is SNHLY and CDR2 FYNNEI. There are 18 residues in the CDR3. The DNA for the CDR3 is TGTGCCAGCAGTGGAGGACTAGCGGGAAGCAACACCTACAATGAGCAGTTCTTC. Translating it yields CASSGGLAGSNTYNEQFF.

The table lists this clone with a count of one. CDR3 DNA sequence: TGTGCCAGTAGTATCTTCAGGGGTGGGAGCTTAAATGAGCAGTTCTTC. It yields the protein CASSIFRGGSLNEQFF. The gene calls are TRBV19 and TRBJ2-1; perhaps TRBD1 as D (6 bases). V shed 3 bases and J shed 7 bases, with 19 bases lying between them. This CDR3 has 16 residues. Per germline, CDR1 LNHDA and CDR2 SQIVND (reference sequence).

CDR3 DNA: TGCGCCAGCAGCCAGGCCCTACAGGGTGCTAATGAAAAACTGTTTTTT. This encodes CASSQALQGANEKLFF. V gene TRBV4-1 combines with J gene TRBJ1-4, with D possibly TRBD1 on 6 matching bases. This CDR3 region has 16 residues. From germline, CDR1 is MGHRA and CDR2 YSYEKL. The V and J ends lost 3 bases and 3 bases respectively, with 14 bases between them.

This chain connects TRBV2 to TRBJ1-4; 8 nucleotides line up with TRBD1. Germline-derived CDR1 and CDR2 are SNHLY and FYNNEI. This CDR3 is built from 13 residues. The ends lost 3 bases at V and 6 bases at J; junction bases unmatched: 0. CDR3 amino acids: CASSEDRDEKLFF. Written as DNA, the CDR3 is TGTGCCAGCAGTGAGGACAGGGATGAAAAACTGTTTTTT.

This clone appeared a single time. The rearrangement joins TRBV7-9 to TRBJ2-3; TRBD2 matches at 7 bases. Germline V gene data show CDR1 as SEHNR and CDR2 as FQNEAQ (reference sequence). J was trimmed by 1 base and V by 5 bases; bases with no gene match: 6. The CDR3 totals 15 residues. The CDR3 sequence: CASSALAARTDTQYF. For the CDR3, the DNA is TGTGCCAGCAGCGCGCTAGCGGCACGCACAGATACGCAGTATTTT.